The table lists the clone carrying this T cell receptor beta chain with a count of one. Its matching antigen is unknown. This record comes from a study of T cells in tuberculosis. Study information: This South African cohort compared adolescents with or without latent tuberculosis against adults with active tuberculosis.

TCRdb's copy holds only in-frame clones and misses some; the assay was immunoSEQ multiplex PCR. Of 35,000 to 55,000 clones listed, approximately 94% are singletons. The study's findings and limits: Active tuberculosis TCR-alpha repertoires lay closer to GMM-specific TCRs than IGRA-negative controls, suggesting clonal expansion. Using the GMM-specific repertoire gave 85% to 90% accuracy versus approximately 66% with motifs.

Germline assignment: CDR1 SGHVS and CDR2 FQNEAQ. V was cut by 4 bases and J by 3 bases, with 10 bases left in between. The CDR3 is 14 amino acids. The chain links TRBV7-8 to TRBJ2-1, with D possibly TRBD2 on 5 matching bases. This sequence was found in a donor between 5 and 29 years old with latent tuberculosis or without tuberculosis infection. Some clones in this sample may be carry-over from other donors' samples. Sequencing was performed on PBMCs. The CDR3 nucleotides read TGTGCCAGCAGCTCCGAGGACTTCTACAATGAGCAGTTCTTC. Amino acid sequence: CASSSEDFYNEQFF. Drawing the rest from reference TRBV7-8 and TRBJ2-1, the complete variable domain is GAGVSQSPRYKVAKRGQDVALRCDPISGHVSLFWYQQALGQGPEFLTYFQNEAQLDKSGLPSDRFFAERPEGSVSTLKIQRTQQEDSAVYLCASSSEDFYNEQFFGPGTRLTVL.